This T cell receptor beta chain was captured in a study of blood T cell repertoires in COVID-19. The CDR3 extends over 15 amino acids. V shed 5 bases, J shed 3 bases, and the junction held 6 bases outside the gene matches. Germline V lookup: CDR1 SGHAT, CDR2 FQNNGV. Produced via immunoSEQ multiplex PCR; TCRdb's table is partial and in-frame only. The sample lists 150,000 to 200,000 clones, roughly 80% occurring once. The chain is built from TRBV11-2 and TRBJ1-3; TRBD1 matches at 8 bases. Sequenced input: PBMCs or T cells enriched from blood (not recorded which). The clonotype comes from a woman aged 55-70 years who had recovered from COVID-19. Here the CDR3 reads CASSRQQGGGNTIYF. In DNA form, the CDR3 reads TGTGCCAGCAGCCGACAACAGGGGGGTGGAAACACCATATATTTT.